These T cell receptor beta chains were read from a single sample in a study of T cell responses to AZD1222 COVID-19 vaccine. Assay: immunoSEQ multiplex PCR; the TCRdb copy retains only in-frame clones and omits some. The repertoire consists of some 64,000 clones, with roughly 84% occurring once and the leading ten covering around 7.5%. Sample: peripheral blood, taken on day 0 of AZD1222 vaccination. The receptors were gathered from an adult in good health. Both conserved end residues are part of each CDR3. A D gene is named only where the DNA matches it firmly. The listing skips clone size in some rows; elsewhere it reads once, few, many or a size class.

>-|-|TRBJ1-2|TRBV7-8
TGTGCCAGCAGACCGGACAGATACTATGGCTACACCTTC
CASRPDRYYGYTF
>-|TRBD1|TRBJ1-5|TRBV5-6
TGTGCCAGCAAAGAGGGACAGCGGAATCAGCCCCAGCATTTT
CASKEGQRNQPQHF
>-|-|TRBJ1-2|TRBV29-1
TGCAGCGTTGATCCGGGGCAGGGCAATCGAGGCGGCTATGGCTACACCTTC
CSVDPGQGNRGGYGYTF
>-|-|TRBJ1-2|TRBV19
TGTGCCAGTAGTATAGGGGGCAGGGGAATTGGCTACACCTTC
CASSIGGRGIGYTF
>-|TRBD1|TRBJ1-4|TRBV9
TGTGCCAGCAGCCTTCAACAGGGGACTTCGGCTAATGAAAAACTGTTTTTT
CASSLQQGTSANEKLFF
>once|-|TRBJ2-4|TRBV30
TGTGCCTGGAGTCCTAACACCCAAAACATTCAGTACTTC
CAWSPNTQNIQYF
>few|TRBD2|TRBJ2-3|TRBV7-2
TGTGCCAGCAGCTCCCTCCCCCCCCCTAGCGGGGGTTATGATACGCAGTATTTT
CASSSLPPPSGGYDTQYF
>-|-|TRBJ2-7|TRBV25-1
TGTGCCAGCAGTGAATTTGGGCCTTCCTACGAGCAGTACTTC
CASSEFGPSYEQYF
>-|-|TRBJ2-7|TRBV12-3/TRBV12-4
TGTGCCAGCAGTTTTGGCGGGTCCTACGAGCAGTACTTC
CASSFGGSYEQYF
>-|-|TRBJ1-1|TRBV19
TGTGCCAGTAGTATAGCAGGGTTGAACACTGAAGCTTTCTTT
CASSIAGLNTEAFF
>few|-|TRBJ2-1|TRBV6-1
TGTGCCAGCAATAAGGGGCTAGCCGGGAATGAGCAGTTCTTC
CASNKGLAGNEQFF
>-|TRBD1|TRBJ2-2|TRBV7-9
TGTGCCAGCAGCCCCCCGGGACAGTGGAACACCGGGGAGCTGTTTTTT
CASSPPGQWNTGELFF
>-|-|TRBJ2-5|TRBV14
TGTGCCAGCAGCCCACTCGGGCAGGACCAAGAGACCCAGTACTTC
CASSPLGQDQETQYF
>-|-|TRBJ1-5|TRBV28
TGTGCCAGCAGTTTTGCGGGGCAACAGCCCCAGCATTTT
CASSFAGQQPQHF
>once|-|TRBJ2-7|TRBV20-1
TGCAGTGCTCTCGGGGGATGGGAGCAGTACTTC
CSALGGWEQYF
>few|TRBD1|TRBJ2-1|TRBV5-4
TGTGCCAGCAGCTTGAATCGCGGGGCAGGGGGCTCCAATGAGCAGTTCTTC
CASSLNRGAGGSNEQFF
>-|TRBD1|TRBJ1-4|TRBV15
TGTGCCACCAGCAGGCCCAGGCAGGGGGACTCTGAAAAACTGTTTTTT
CATSRPRQGDSEKLFF
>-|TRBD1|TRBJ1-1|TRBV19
TGTGCCAGTACCACGGACAGGGGGCATGAGAACACTGAAGCTTTCTTT
CASTTDRGHENTEAFF
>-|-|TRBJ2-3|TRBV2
TGTGCCAGCAGCTACGACATCCCCCCGGATACGCAGTATTTT
CASSYDIPPDTQYF
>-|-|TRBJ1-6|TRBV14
TGTGCCAGCAGCCAAGATCCCAGGTCGACCTATAATTCACCCCTCCACTTT
CASSQDPRSTYNSPLHF
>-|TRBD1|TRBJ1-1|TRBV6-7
TGTGCCAGCAGTCGACCCCCGCAGGGGGCGCATACTGAAGCTTTCTTT
CASSRPPQGAHTEAFF
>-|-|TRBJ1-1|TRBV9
TGTGCCAGCAGCGTAAGGGGGGCGATCACTGAAGCTTTCTTT
CASSVRGAITEAFF
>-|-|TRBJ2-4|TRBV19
TGTGCCAGTAGTATGGACAGGGAGGGTCAAAACATTCAGTACTTC
CASSMDREGQNIQYF
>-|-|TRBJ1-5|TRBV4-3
TGCGCCAGCAGCCAAAGGGACGATCAGCCCCAGCATTTT
CASSQRDDQPQHF
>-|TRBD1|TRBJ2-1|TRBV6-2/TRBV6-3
TGTGCCAGCAGTAGGGACAGGGCGTGGTTCTTC
CASSRDRAWFF
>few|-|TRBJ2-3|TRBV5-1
TGCGCCAGCAGCCAAAGCTTAGATACGCAGTATTTT
CASSQSLDTQYF
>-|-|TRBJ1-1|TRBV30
TGTGCCTGGAGTGTATACAGTGAAGCTTTCTTT
CAWSVYSEAFF
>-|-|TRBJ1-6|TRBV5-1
TGCGCCAGCAGCTTGACAGGGAGCTCCTATAATTCACCCCTCCACTTT
CASSLTGSSYNSPLHF
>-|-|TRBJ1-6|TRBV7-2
TGTGCCAGCAGCAGTCAGGGTAGGAATAATTCACCCCTCCACTTT
CASSSQGRNNSPLHF
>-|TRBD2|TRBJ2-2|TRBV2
TGTGCCAGCAGAAGCGGGGGGTACACCGGGGAGCTGTTTTTT
CASRSGGYTGELFF
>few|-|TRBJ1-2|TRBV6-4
TGTGCCAGCGGAGACAACAACTATGGCTACACCTTC
CASGDNNYGYTF
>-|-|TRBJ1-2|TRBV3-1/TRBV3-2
TGTGCCAGCAGCCAAGACGAAGGGATCGGTGGCTACACCTTC
CASSQDEGIGGYTF
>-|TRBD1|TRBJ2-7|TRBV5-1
TGCGCCAGCAGCCTAGAAAACCGGGACAGGGGCTCCTACGAGCAGTACTTC
CASSLENRDRGSYEQYF
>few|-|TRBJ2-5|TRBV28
TGTGCCAGCAGCCCGGGGGGCTCGGGACACCGACGGGGGACCCAGTACTTC
CASSPGGSGHRRGTQYF
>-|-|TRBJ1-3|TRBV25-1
TGTGCCAGCGGGGGGTTCCGTGGAAACACCATATATTTT
CASGGFRGNTIYF
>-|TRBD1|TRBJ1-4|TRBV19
TGTGCCAGTAGTACGGTGGGACAGGGAGGAGTCGGTGAAAAACTGTTTTTT
CASSTVGQGGVGEKLFF
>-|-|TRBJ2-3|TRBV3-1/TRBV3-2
TGTGCCAGCAGCCAAGGCTTACTAGATACGCAGTATTTT
CASSQGLLDTQYF
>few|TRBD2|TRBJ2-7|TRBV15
TGTGCCACCAGCCTCGGACTAGCGGGCTACGAGCAGTACTTC
CATSLGLAGYEQYF
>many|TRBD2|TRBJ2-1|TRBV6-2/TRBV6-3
TGTGCCAGCAGCTCCGGGACTAGCTCCAATGAGCAGTTCTTC
CASSSGTSSNEQFF
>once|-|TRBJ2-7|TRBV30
TGTGCCTGGAGTGTGGGGGCCTACGAGCAGTACTTC
CAWSVGAYEQYF
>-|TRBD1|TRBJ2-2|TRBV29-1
TGCAGCGTTGAAGAAGACAGGGGGCTGGCCGGGGAGCTGTTTTTT
CSVEEDRGLAGELFF
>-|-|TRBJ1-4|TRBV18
TGTGCCAGCTCACCCCAGGGAAGTGAAAAACTGTTTTTT
CASSPQGSEKLFF